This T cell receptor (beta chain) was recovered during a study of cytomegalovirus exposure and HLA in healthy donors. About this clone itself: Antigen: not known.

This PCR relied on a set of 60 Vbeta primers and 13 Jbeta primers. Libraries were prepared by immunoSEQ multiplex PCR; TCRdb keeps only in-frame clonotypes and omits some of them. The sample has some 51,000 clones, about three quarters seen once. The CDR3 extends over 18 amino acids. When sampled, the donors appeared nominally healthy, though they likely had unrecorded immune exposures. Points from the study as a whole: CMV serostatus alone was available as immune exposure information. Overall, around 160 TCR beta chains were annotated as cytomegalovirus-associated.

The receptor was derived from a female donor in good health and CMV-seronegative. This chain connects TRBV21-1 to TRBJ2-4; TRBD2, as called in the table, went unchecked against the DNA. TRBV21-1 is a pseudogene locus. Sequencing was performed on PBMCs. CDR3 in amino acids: CASNAAGLAGAAKNIQYF. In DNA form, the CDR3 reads TGTGCCAGCAATGCGGCGGGACTAGCGGGAGCAGCCAAAAACATTCAGTACTTC.